The clone carrying this T cell receptor (beta chain) was detected a few times. Its antigen is as yet unknown. These data are taken from a study of CD8 T cells in ankylosing spondylitis. Study-wide points: Disease-linked clones reportedly showed significant enrichment in matched ankylosing spondylitis synovial fluid. There was a TCR beta motif, made of several highly homologous variants, that appeared characteristic of ankylosing spondylitis blood. Existing reports had already noted some motif variants in reactive arthritis synovial fluid and blood.

The TCR beta libraries were generated through quantitative 5'-RACE incorporating molecular barcodes. MiXCR, applied by TCRdb to the 5' RACE reads, yields one record per CDR3 protein. The sample includes more than 150,000 distinct CDR3 sequences, about 18% of them seen just once. CDR1 is DFQATT, CDR2 SNEGSKA, per germline (reference sequence). V shed 3 bases, J shed 6 bases, and the junction held 9 bases outside the gene matches. The CDR3 sequence is 16 residues long. The source is a male donor aged 5 to 29 with ankylosing spondylitis or in good health (not recorded which). The rearrangement uses TRBV20-1 and TRBJ2-2, with 11 bases matching TRBD2. Sequenced: blood, either unsorted or a sorted T cell fraction (not recorded which). The CDR3, as DNA: TGCAGTGCTAGCGCTACTAGCGGGAGCGTCGCCGGGGAGCTGTTTTTT. It translates to CSASATSGSVAGELFF.